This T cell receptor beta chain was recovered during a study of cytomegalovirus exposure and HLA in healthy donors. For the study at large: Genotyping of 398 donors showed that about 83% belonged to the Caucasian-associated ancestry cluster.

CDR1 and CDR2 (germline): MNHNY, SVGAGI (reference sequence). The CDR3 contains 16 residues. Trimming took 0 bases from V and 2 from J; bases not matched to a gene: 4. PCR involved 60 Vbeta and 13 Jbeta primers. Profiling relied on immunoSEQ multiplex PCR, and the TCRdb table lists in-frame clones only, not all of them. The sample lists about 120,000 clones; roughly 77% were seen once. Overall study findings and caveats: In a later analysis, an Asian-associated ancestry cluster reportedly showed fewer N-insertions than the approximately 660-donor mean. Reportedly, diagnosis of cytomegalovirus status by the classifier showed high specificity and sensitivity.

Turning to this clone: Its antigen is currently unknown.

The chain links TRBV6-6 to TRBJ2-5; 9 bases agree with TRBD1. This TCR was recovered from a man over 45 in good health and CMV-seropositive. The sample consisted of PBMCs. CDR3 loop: CASSYSQGAQQETQYF. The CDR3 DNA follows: TGTGCCAGCAGTTACTCACAGGGGGCCCAACAAGAGACCCAGTACTTC.